The 10 T cell receptor beta chains in this list originate from one sample, sequenced in a study of cytomegalovirus exposure and HLA in healthy donors. Profiling relied on immunoSEQ multiplex PCR, and the TCRdb table lists in-frame clones only, not all of them. The sample contains some 240,000 clones, around 86% of which appear only once. The sequenced material came from PBMCs. All receptors derive from a woman under 30 in good health and CMV-seropositive.

This clone was seen only a few times. Other DNA sequences of this sample code for an identical CDR3. This chain connects TRBV7-9 to TRBJ2-5; 7 bases are shared with TRBD2. With 0 bases clipped from V and 5 bases from J, the junction kept 0 bases outside the gene matches. This CDR3 comprises 13 residues. The V gene's germline CDR1 is SEHNR and CDR2 FQNEAQ (reference sequence). CDR3 loop: CASSLAGGETQYF. In nucleotides, the CDR3 is TGTGCCAGCAGCTTAGCGGGAGGGGAGACCCAGTACTTC.

The chain combines TRBV27 with TRBJ2-7; 8 bases agree with TRBD1. The V and J ends lost 2 bases and 3 bases, in that order; junction bases with no gene match: 21. Germline-derived CDR1 and CDR2 are MNHEY and SMNVEV (reference sequence). CDR3 length: 20 residues. The CDR3 sequence is CASSLGRGRGGPGGFYEQYF. Written as DNA, the CDR3 is TGTGCCAGCAGTTTAGGCAGAGGGCGCGGAGGGCCAGGGGGCTTCTACGAGCAGTACTTC.

The genes are TRBV7-3 and TRBJ2-1; 8 positions match TRBD2. Trimming removed 1 base from V and 1 base from J; junction bases left unmatched: 12. CDR1 and CDR2 from the germline V gene are SGHTA and FQGTGA. This CDR3 contains 19 residues. CDR3 sequence reads: CASSLNFPGGRESYNEQFF. In DNA, the CDR3 is TGTGCCAGCAGCTTAAATTTCCCGGGGGGGCGGGAATCCTACAATGAGCAGTTCTTC.

The V gene is TRBV9, the J gene TRBJ2-2; the match to TRBD2 covers 11 bases. Germline V gene lookup returns CDR1 SGDLS and CDR2 YYNGEE. J was trimmed by 6 bases and V by 6 bases; bases with no gene match: 13. The CDR3 sequence is 17 residues long. The CDR3 DNA reads as TGTGCCAGCACCCCCCTTCTGACTAGCGGGACGGCCGGGGAGCTGTTTTTT. Residues: CASTPLLTSGTAGELFF.

This chain links TRBV6-5 with TRBJ1-1; D is undetermined. Germline loops: CDR1 MNHEY, CDR2 SVGAGI. V gave up 5 bases and J gave up 0 bases, with 10 bases separating them. This CDR3 is built from 14 residues. Here the CDR3 reads CASSKYSLNTEAFF. CDR3 DNA sequence: TGTGCCAGCAGTAAGTACAGCTTGAACACTGAAGCTTTCTTT.

V and J are TRBV19 and TRBJ1-5, with D possibly TRBD1 on 5 matching bases. V dropped 1 base and J dropped 6 bases, with 13 bases sitting between them. CDR1 and CDR2 (germline): LNHDA, SQIVND (reference sequence). This CDR3 is 15 amino acids long. The CDR3 DNA follows: TGTGCCAGTAGTATAGGGGCACAGGAGGGTCAGCCCCAGCATTTT. This translates into CASSIGAQEGQPQHF.

This chain links TRBV28 with TRBJ1-5, with TRBD1 matching 7 bases. The CDR3 contains 14 residues. Germline V gene data show CDR1 as MDHEN and CDR2 as SYDVKM. With 8 bases clipped from V and 4 bases from J, the junction kept 8 bases outside the gene matches. The chain's CDR3 is CASYPETGNQPQHF. The CDR3, as DNA: TGTGCCAGCTACCCCGAGACAGGGAATCAGCCCCAGCATTTT.

This chain connects TRBV19 to TRBJ1-2; 9 bases map to TRBD1. CDR3 length equals 14 residues. The ends lost 4 bases at V and 3 bases at J; junction bases unmatched: 3. CDR1 is LNHDA and CDR2 is SQIVND in the germline V gene (reference sequence). The CDR3 region has the DNA TGTGCCAGTAGTAAGGGACAGGGATACTATGGCTACACCTTC. Its translation: CASSKGQGYYGYTF.

The chain combines TRBV7-2 with TRBJ2-2; no firm D call. Trimming stripped 7 bases from V and 6 bases from J, with 9 bases between. Germline V CDR1 and CDR2: SGHTA, FQGNSA. The CDR3 is 12 amino acids. CDR3 sequence: CASTLNPGELFF. Here the CDR3 DNA reads TGTGCCAGCACCCTAAACCCCGGGGAGCTGTTTTTT.

This clone was recorded only once. The rearrangement joins TRBV6-5 to TRBJ1-2, with D tentatively TRBD1 (5 bases). This CDR3 region has 14 residues. The V end lost 6 bases, the J end lost 6 bases, and 17 bases lay between the germline ends. The germline gives CDR1 MNHEY, CDR2 SVGAGI. CDR3 in amino acids: CASSILRGRNGYTF. The CDR3 DNA sequence: TGTGCCAGCAGCATACTCCGGGGGAGGAATGGCTACACCTTC.